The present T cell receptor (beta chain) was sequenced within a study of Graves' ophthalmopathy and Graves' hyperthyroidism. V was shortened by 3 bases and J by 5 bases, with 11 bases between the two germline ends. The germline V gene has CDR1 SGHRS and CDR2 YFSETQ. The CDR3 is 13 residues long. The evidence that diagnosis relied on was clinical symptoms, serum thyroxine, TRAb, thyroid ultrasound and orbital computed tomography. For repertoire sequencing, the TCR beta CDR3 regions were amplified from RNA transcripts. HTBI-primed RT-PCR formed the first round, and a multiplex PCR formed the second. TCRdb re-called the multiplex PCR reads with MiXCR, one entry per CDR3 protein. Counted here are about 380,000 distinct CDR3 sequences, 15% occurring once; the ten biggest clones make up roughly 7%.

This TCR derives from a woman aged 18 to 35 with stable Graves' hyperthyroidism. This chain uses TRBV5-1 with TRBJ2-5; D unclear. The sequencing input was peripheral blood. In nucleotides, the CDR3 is TGCGCCAGCAGCTCGGCCGTGGGCGAGACCCAGTACTTC. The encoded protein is CASSSAVGETQYF.